Below, 27 T cell receptor beta chains from the same sample are listed, as sequenced in a study of T cells in Graves' hyperthyroidism and ophthalmopathy. RNA transcripts yielded amplified TCR beta CDR3 regions. The TCR CDR3 was amplified in a first-round RT-PCR using the HTBI primer set. TCRdb redid the calling of the multiplex PCR reads with MiXCR, one entry per CDR3 protein. The sample gives roughly 630,000 distinct CDR3 sequences, approximately 14% of which show up once; 6.5% to 8% is in the top ten. The material sequenced was blood. The receptors shown here come from a woman aged 25 to 45 with Graves' hyperthyroidism.

This clonotype was seen at least ten times. The V gene is TRBV6-1, the J gene TRBJ1-1; D is undetermined. V lost 9 bases to trimming and J lost 8 bases, with 10 bases between them. The CDR3 has 10 residues. The V gene's germline CDR1 is MNHNS and CDR2 SASEGT. CDR3 sequence (DNA): TGTGCCAGTCGCTACGGCGAAGCTTTCTTT. This translates into CASRYGEAFF.

Ten or more counts support this clonotype. The chain links TRBV30 to TRBJ1-4; D not resolved. With 0 bases removed from V and 8 bases from J, the gap between germline ends came to 10 bases. This CDR3 contains 13 residues. Germline V gene data show CDR1 as GTSNPN and CDR2 as SVGIG (reference sequence). The CDR3 DNA follows: TGTGCCTGGAGTGTACTACGAGAAGAAAAACTGTTTTTT. Amino acid sequence: CAWSVLREEKLFF.

This clonotype was found a few times. The J gene is TRBJ1-1, the V gene TRBV4-1; 8 bases map to TRBD1. CDR3 length: 18 residues. Germline trimming cut 0 bases from V and 0 bases from J; bases unmatched to any gene: 9. Per the germline V gene, CDR1 is MGHRA and CDR2 is YSYEKL. The CDR3 is CASSQDTRTGYVNTEAFF. CDR3 DNA: TGCGCCAGCAGCCAAGATACCCGGACAGGGTACGTGAACACTGAAGCTTTCTTT.

This chain uses TRBV15 with TRBJ2-3; D possibly corresponds to TRBD2 (5 bases). V was cut by 8 bases and J by 5 bases, with 14 bases left in between. This CDR3 has 13 amino acids. From germline, CDR1 is LNHNV and CDR2 YYDKDF (reference sequence). CDR3 in DNA: TGTGCCACCGCGGGCCAGTCGATAGATACGCAGTATTTT. As protein: CATAGQSIDTQYF. Filled out from reference TRBV15 and TRBJ2-3, the complete variable domain reads DAMVIQNPRYQVTQFGKPVTLSCSQTLNHNVMYWYQQKSSQAPKLLFHYYDKDFNNEADTPDNFQSRRPNTSFCFLDIRSPGLGDTAMYLCATAGQSIDTQYFGPGTRLTVL.

The CDR3 DNA reads TGTGTTGGGGAGGCCGATACGCAGTATTTT. Translating gives CVGEADTQYF. The chain uses TRBV6-1 and TRBJ2-3, with a weak D call TRBD2 (6 bases). Germline-derived CDR1 and CDR2 are MNHNS and SASEGT. This CDR3 is 10 amino acids long.

At least ten counts were recorded for this clonotype. V and J are TRBV12-3 or TRBV12-4 and TRBJ2-7, with D possibly TRBD1 on 6 matching bases. Trimming removed 5 bases at V and 3 bases at J, with 20 bases between. This CDR3 is 16 amino acids long. As DNA, the CDR3 is TGTGCCAGCAGTCCAACCGACAGGCTGAGGTTCTACGAGCAGTACTTC. This gives the protein CASSPTDRLRFYEQYF.

This clonotype was recorded at least ten times. The rearrangement links TRBV7-8 to TRBJ2-3; TRBD1 aligns across 8 bases. V lost 1 base to trimming and J lost 2 bases; unmatched junction nucleotides: 5. CDR3 length: 16 amino acids. Germline V CDR1 and CDR2: SGHVS, FQNEAQ. CDR3 region: CASSLGTGKLTDTQYF. The DNA for the CDR3 is TGTGCCAGCAGCTTAGGGACAGGGAAACTCACAGATACGCAGTATTTT. The entire variable domain, with the rest obtained from reference TRBV7-8 and TRBJ2-3, is as follows: GAGVSQSPRYKVAKRGQDVALRCDPISGHVSLFWYQQALGQGPEFLTYFQNEAQLDKSGLPSDRFFAERPEGSVSTLKIQRTQQEDSAVYLCASSLGTGKLTDTQYFGPGTRLTVL.

This sequence joins TRBV13 and TRBJ2-1; 8 nucleotides line up with TRBD2. TRBJ2-7 matches the DNA end more closely, so the J call is doubtful. This CDR3 is built from 15 residues. Germline CDR1 PRHDT, CDR2 FYEKMQ (reference sequence). CDR3 sequence: CASSLNGRAYNEQYF. CDR3 nucleotide sequence: TGTGCCAGCAGCTTAAACGGGAGGGCCTACAATGAGCAGTACTTC.

The table lists this clonotype with many counts. The chain links TRBV7-9 to TRBJ2-7, with TRBD1 as a possible D gene (5 bases). Germline-derived CDR1 and CDR2 are SEHNR and FQNEAQ (reference sequence). This CDR3 contains 14 residues. Trimming removed 2 bases at V and 3 bases at J, with 11 bases between. CDR3 amino acids: CASSLSPRDYEQYF. CDR3 DNA sequence: TGTGCCAGCAGCTTATCCCCCAGGGACTACGAGCAGTACTTC.

In its sample, this clonotype was seen many times. The chain uses TRBV7-3 and TRBJ2-1; 13 bases align to TRBD2. The trim removed 5 bases at V and 9 bases at J, leaving 4 bases unmatched. The CDR3 contains 14 residues. Germline CDR1 SGHTA, CDR2 FQGTGA. This CDR3 is CASSTLAGGGEQFF. CDR3 bases: TGTGCCAGCAGCACACTAGCGGGAGGGGGTGAGCAGTTCTTC. The whole variable domain, remainder taken from reference TRBV7-3 and TRBJ2-1, is GAGVSQTPSNKVTEKGKYVELRCDPISGHTALYWYRQSLGQGPEFLIYFQGTGAADDSGLPNDRFFAVRPEGSVSTLKIQRTERGDSAVYLCASSTLAGGGEQFFGPGTRLTVL.

This clonotype was recorded only once. The chain combines TRBV20-1 with TRBJ2-7; 11 bases map to TRBD2. The CDR3 extends over 17 amino acids. Germline-derived CDR1 and CDR2 are DFQATT and SNEGSKA (reference sequence). V lost 1 base to trimming and J lost 0 bases; unmatched junction nucleotides: 8. The CDR3 reads CSARGIAGGLSSYEQYF. CDR3 bases: TGCAGTGCTAGAGGTATAGCGGGAGGGCTCAGCTCCTACGAGCAGTACTTC.

This clonotype showed up many times. The genes are TRBV6-1 and TRBJ2-6, with D perhaps matching TRBD2 (5 bases). Germline assignment: CDR1 MNHNS and CDR2 SASEGT. This CDR3 contains 17 residues. Trimming stripped 0 bases from V and 0 bases from J, with 9 bases between. This chain's CDR3 is CASSEAGVISGANVLTF. The CDR3 nucleotides read TGTGCCAGCAGTGAAGCGGGAGTCATCTCTGGGGCCAACGTCCTGACTTTC.

The sample holds many counts of this clonotype. The chain recombines TRBV27 with TRBJ1-1; unclear D gene. The CDR3 has 13 amino acids. The germline gives CDR1 MNHEY, CDR2 SMNVEV (reference sequence). V lost 5 bases, J lost 1 base, and 8 bases lay in between. The CDR3 bases are TGTGCCAGCAGTGTTGGAAAGAACACTGAAGCTTTCTTT. Translation: CASSVGKNTEAFF.

The chain recombines TRBV24-1 with TRBJ2-7, with D possibly TRBD2 on 6 matching bases. V was trimmed by 2 bases and J by 6 bases, leaving 19 bases between them. There are 16 residues in the CDR3. Germline V gene lookup returns CDR1 KGHDR and CDR2 SFDVKD. The CDR3 sequence: CATSDSAGTFSSEQYF. The CDR3 nucleotides read TGTGCCACCAGTGATTCGGCCGGGACTTTTTCTTCCGAGCAGTACTTC.

The V and J genes are TRBV7-2 and TRBJ2-7, with TRBD2 as a possible D gene (5 bases). This CDR3 contains 13 residues. The V gene's germline CDR1 is SGHTA and CDR2 FQGNSA. The V end was cut by 5 bases, the J end by 5 bases, with 13 bases between. CDR3 sequence reads: CASSLQAGHEQYF. DNA of the CDR3: TGTGCCAGCAGCCTCCAGGCGGGTCACGAGCAGTACTTC.

The chain employs TRBV9 and TRBJ2-1; D gene ambiguous. This CDR3 spans 12 amino acids. CDR1 is SGDLS, CDR2 YYNGEE, per germline. The V end lost 0 bases, the J end lost 5 bases, and 3 bases lay between the germline ends. CDR3 sequence (DNA): TGTGCCAGCAGCGTAGCCGACAATGAGCAGTTCTTC. Its translation is CASSVADNEQFF. Using reference TRBV9 and TRBJ2-1 for the parts outside the CDR3, the full variable domain is DSGVTQTPKHLITATGQRVTLRCSPRSGDLSVYWYQQSLDQGLQFLIQYYNGEERAKGNILERFSAQQFPDLHSELNLSSLELGDSALYFCASSVADNEQFFGPGTRLTVL.

This clonotype was detected ten times or more. The genes are TRBV7-3 and TRBJ2-6; no definite D call. Trimming removed 5 bases from V and 0 bases from J, with 11 bases in between. Germline CDR1 is SGHTA and CDR2 is FQGTGA. CDR3 size: 16 residues. CDR3 in DNA: TGTGCCAGCAGCCAAGCGCGGTACTCTGGGGCCAACGTCCTGACTTTC. Its protein is CASSQARYSGANVLTF.

This clonotype has a handful of counts. The rearrangement uses TRBV7-2 and TRBJ2-1; no clear D. The CDR3 contains 17 residues. The V end was cut by 1 base, the J end by 9 bases, with 22 bases between. Germline V CDR1 and CDR2: SGHTA, FQGNSA. The CDR3 loop reads CASSLGRWAASSGEQFF. The CDR3 nucleotides read TGTGCCAGCAGCTTAGGGCGGTGGGCAGCTAGTTCCGGTGAGCAGTTCTTC.

Turning to this clonotype: This may arise from a read error, as a much more abundant clone is one base away. This chain uses TRBV13 with TRBJ2-5, with no clear D. Per the germline V gene, CDR1 is PRHDT and CDR2 is FYEKMQ (reference sequence). V was cut by 2 bases and J by 4 bases, with 11 bases left in between. This CDR3 spans 14 amino acids. For the CDR3, the DNA is TGTGCCAGCAGCTTACTAGGAGAGTTAGAGACCCAGTACTTC. This translates into CASSLLGELETQYF.

In this sample, this clonotype turned up many times. This chain links TRBV18 with TRBJ1-5; D unclear. The length of the CDR3 is 14 residues. Germline CDR1 is KGHSH and CDR2 is LQKENI. V lost 3 bases, J lost 5 bases, and 11 bases lay in between. For the CDR3, the DNA is TGTGCCAGCTCACCGTACGAGTTCGATCAGCCCCAGCATTTT. It is translated as CASSPYEFDQPQHF. Full variable domain (rest looked up from reference TRBV18 and TRBJ1-5): NAGVMQNPRHLVRRRGQEARLRCSPMKGHSHVYWYRQLPEEGLKFMVYLQKENIIDESGMPKERFSAEFPKEGPSILRIQQVVRGDSAAYFCASSPYEFDQPQHFGDGTRLSIL.

The table lists this clonotype with a few counts. CDR3 sequence: CASSRGTSGIYEQYF. Written as DNA, the CDR3 is TGTGCCAGCAGCAGGGGGACTAGCGGGATCTACGAGCAGTACTTC. The V gene is TRBV5-4, the J gene TRBJ2-7; 13 positions match TRBD2. The CDR3 is 15 residues long. From germline, CDR1 is SGHNT and CDR2 YYREEE (reference sequence). Unmatched junction bases numbered 4, after V lost 4 bases and J lost 3 bases.

This clonotype was observed a few times. The junction departs from the called germline gene at one end, perhaps through a read error. The chain couples TRBV7-9 to TRBJ2-3, with a weak D call TRBD2 (5 bases). Germline values: CDR1 SEHNR, CDR2 FQNEAQ (reference sequence). The CDR3 is 12 amino acids. The CDR3 region has the DNA TGTACCAGCCGACGGGGAGTGGATACGCAGTATTTT. Translated, it gives CTSRRGVDTQYF.

The gene calls are TRBV7-6 and TRBJ2-7; D gene ambiguous. V was pared by 6 bases and J by 5 bases, with 17 bases between. Germline values: CDR1 SGHVS, CDR2 FNYEAQ. The CDR3 has 14 residues. The CDR3 coding sequence is TGTGCCAGCAGTTCTCTAGAATCGTCCGACGAGCAGTACTTC. Translating it yields CASSSLESSDEQYF. The variable domain in full, completed from reference TRBV7-6 and TRBJ2-7, reads GAGVSQSPRYKVTKRGQDVALRCDPISGHVSLYWYRQALGQGPEFLTYFNYEAQQDKSGLPNDRFSAERPEGSISTLTIQRTEQRDSAMYRCASSSLESSDEQYFGPGTRLTVT.

This clonotype was picked up a small number of times. The V and J genes are TRBV6-1 and TRBJ1-2; 7 positions match TRBD1. V lost 4 bases and J lost 2; bases outside the gene matches: 4. Germline CDR1 MNHNS, CDR2 SASEGT. CDR3 size: 14 residues. CDR3 region: CASSGWDRNYGYTF. The CDR3 coding sequence is TGTGCCAGCAGTGGTTGGGACAGAAACTATGGCTACACCTTC.

This clonotype was counted ten times or more. The J gene is TRBJ2-2, the V gene TRBV20-1, with 12 positions matching TRBD2. This CDR3 comprises 14 residues. Trimming took 5 bases from V and 5 from J; bases not matched to a gene: 3. The V gene's germline CDR1 is DFQATT and CDR2 SNEGSKA (reference sequence). CDR3 coding DNA: TGCAGTGCTGCCGGGACTAGCGGGACCGGGGAGCTGTTTTTT. It encodes CSAAGTSGTGELFF.

This clonotype was counted only a few times. The V gene is TRBV28, the J gene TRBJ2-1, with D tentatively TRBD1 or TRBD2 (7 bases each). The CDR3 runs to 15 residues. Trimming took off 9 bases at V and 4 bases at J, with 19 bases between the two ends. Germline assignment: CDR1 MDHEN and CDR2 SYDVKM. CDR3 region: CASPPSGGVYNEQFF. DNA for the CDR3: TGTGCCAGTCCCCCCTCAGGGGGGGTTTACAATGAGCAGTTCTTC.

This clonotype was observed at least ten times. The chain combines TRBV28 with TRBJ2-7, with D possibly being TRBD2 (6 bases). Germline CDR1 reads MDHEN; CDR2 reads SYDVKM. Between the trimmed V and J ends, which lost 5 bases and 5 bases, there was a span of 28 bases. The CDR3 is 18 amino acids. CDR3 region: CASSQRGLAEIHGNEQYF. The CDR3 region has the DNA TGTGCCAGCAGTCAGAGGGGACTCGCCGAAATCCACGGGAACGAGCAGTACTTC.